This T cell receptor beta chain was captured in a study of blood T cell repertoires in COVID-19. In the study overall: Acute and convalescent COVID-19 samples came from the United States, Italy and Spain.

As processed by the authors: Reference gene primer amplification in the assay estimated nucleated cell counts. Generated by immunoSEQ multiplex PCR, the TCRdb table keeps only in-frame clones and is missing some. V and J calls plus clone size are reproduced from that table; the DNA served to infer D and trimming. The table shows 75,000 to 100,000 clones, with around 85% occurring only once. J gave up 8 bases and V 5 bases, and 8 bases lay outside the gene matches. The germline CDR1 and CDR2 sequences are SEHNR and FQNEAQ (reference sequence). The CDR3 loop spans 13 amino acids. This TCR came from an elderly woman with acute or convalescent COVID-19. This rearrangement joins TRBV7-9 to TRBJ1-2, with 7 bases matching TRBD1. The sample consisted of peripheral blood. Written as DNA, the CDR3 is TGTGCCAGCAGCCGACAGGGAGGTTCCGGCTACACCTTC. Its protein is CASSRQGGSGYTF.